One sample yielded the 22 T cell receptor beta chains listed below, sequenced in a study of vaccination effects on CD4 cells after COVID-19. No antigen has been identified for these receptors. Sequenced by immunoSEQ multiplex PCR; TCRdb stores in-frame clones only, minus some. Of tens of thousands of clones listed, less than 80% are singletons. After expansion with viral peptide pools in the ViraFEST assay, antigen-specific CD4+ T cells were sequenced. Investigators separated out CD4+ T cells once less than 11 days of culture had passed. Participants completed two doses of the BNT162b2 or mRNA-1273 vaccine. The sequenced sample was CD4+ T cells from PBMCs cultured with HCoV-229E spike peptides, obtained after COVID-19 vaccination. The source of these receptors is a human donor who received a COVID-19 vaccine.

The chain is built from TRBV7-2 and TRBJ2-1, with D hard to call. Germline loops: CDR1 SGHTA, CDR2 FQGNSA. V dropped 0 bases and J dropped 6 bases, with 9 bases sitting between them. The CDR3 spans 14 residues. CDR3 amino acids: CASSLAPVINEQFF. Written as DNA, the CDR3 is TGTGCCAGCAGCTTAGCGCCGGTAATCAATGAGCAGTTCTTC.

This clone has just a few counts. V and J are TRBV5-5 and TRBJ2-3; 9 nucleotides agree with TRBD2. V lost 3 bases and J lost 1; bases outside the gene matches: 3. Germline values: CDR1 SGHKS, CDR2 YYEKEE (reference sequence). The CDR3 contains 15 residues. Written as DNA, the CDR3 is TGTGCCAGCAGCTGGGCTAGCGGGGGCACAGATACGCAGTATTTT. Its translation is CASSWASGGTDTQYF.

This clone was observed a few times. The chain joins TRBV4-3 to TRBJ1-6; D not certain. Germline CDR1 LGHNA, CDR2 YSLEER. Deletions cut 0 bases from V and 0 bases from J, with 12 bases between. This CDR3 region has 18 residues. CDR3 sequence: CASSQDPPVFSYNSPLHF. The CDR3 region has the DNA TGCGCCAGCAGCCAAGACCCCCCCGTCTTCTCCTATAATTCACCCCTCCACTTT.

V and J are TRBV7-8 and TRBJ1-5, with 7 nucleotides matching TRBD1. CDR3 length: 15 residues. Germline trimming cut 2 bases from V and 2 bases from J; bases unmatched to any gene: 3. Germline CDR1 reads SGHVS; CDR2 reads FQNEAQ. The CDR3 reads CASSLIGQGNQPQHF. The CDR3 coding sequence is TGTGCCAGCAGCTTAATAGGACAGGGCAATCAGCCCCAGCATTTT. Based on the CDR3 plus reference TRBV7-8 and TRBJ1-5, the full variable domain is GAGVSQSPRYKVAKRGQDVALRCDPISGHVSLFWYQQALGQGPEFLTYFQNEAQLDKSGLPSDRFFAERPEGSVSTLKIQRTQQEDSAVYLCASSLIGQGNQPQHFGDGTRLSIL.

The genes are TRBV11-1 and TRBJ1-1; D not resolved. In germline, CDR1 is SGHAT, CDR2 FQDESV (reference sequence). The CDR3 spans 16 residues. Trimming cost V 4 bases and J 0 bases, with 15 bases left between them. The CDR3 DNA reads TGTGCCAGCAGCTACGACACCCGCGTCATGAACACTGAAGCTTTCTTT. Amino acids: CASSYDTRVMNTEAFF.

The chain has TRBV7-3 and TRBJ2-1; possibly TRBD2 for D (6 bases). Trimming shortened V by 3 bases and J by 4 bases, and 13 bases separated the two germline ends. Looked up from germline, CDR1 is SGHTA and CDR2 is FQGTGA. The CDR3 consists of 15 residues. The CDR3 is CASSLRVAAYNEQFF. The CDR3 DNA reads as TGTGCCAGCAGCTTGCGGGTAGCGGCTTACAATGAGCAGTTCTTC. The complete variable domain, with remaining parts taken from reference TRBV7-3 and TRBJ2-1, reads GAGVSQTPSNKVTEKGKYVELRCDPISGHTALYWYRQSLGQGPEFLIYFQGTGAADDSGLPNDRFFAVRPEGSVSTLKIQRTERGDSAVYLCASSLRVAAYNEQFFGPGTRLTVL.

About this clone itself: This sample includes further DNA sequences coding for the same CDR3. This chain uses TRBV5-1 with TRBJ1-5; 7 bases are shared with TRBD1. V was pared by 2 bases and J by 0 bases, with 2 bases of the junction left unmatched. CDR1 SGHRS and CDR2 YFSETQ come from the germline V gene. The CDR3 runs to 15 residues. This CDR3 reads CASSLTGDSNQPQHF. CDR3 bases: TGCGCCAGCAGCTTAACAGGGGATAGCAATCAGCCCCAGCATTTT.

The rearrangement joins TRBV7-2 to TRBJ2-5; the D gene is possibly TRBD1 (6 bases). Germline CDR1 and CDR2: SGHTA and FQGNSA. The CDR3 contains 13 residues. V was pared by 3 bases and J by 3 bases, with 8 bases between. The CDR3 loop is CASSFNREETQYF. The CDR3 DNA reads TGTGCCAGCAGCTTTAACAGGGAAGAGACCCAGTACTTC.

This clone has a handful of counts. V is TRBV24-1 and J is TRBJ1-2; TRBD1 matches at 7 bases. V was pared by 8 bases and J by 9 bases, with 11 bases of the junction left unmatched. The CDR3 is 13 residues long. Germline CDR1 and CDR2: KGHDR and SFDVKD. DNA of the CDR3: TGTGCCACCACCGACTTCGCAGGGGGAAGCTACACCTTC. It codes for CATTDFAGGSYTF.

This rearrangement joins TRBV10-3 to TRBJ2-3; possible D gene TRBD2, 7 bases. Germline CDR1 ENHRY, CDR2 SYGVKD. There are 15 residues in the CDR3. Trimming stripped 3 bases from V and 5 bases from J, with 15 bases between. The CDR3: CAISDRGADRDTQYF. CDR3 nucleotides: TGTGCCATCAGTGATCGGGGGGCCGATAGAGATACGCAGTATTTT.

The V and J genes are TRBV5-1 and TRBJ1-2; 8 nucleotides line up with TRBD1. Germline V lookup: CDR1 SGHRS, CDR2 YFSETQ. V lost 6 bases, J lost 8 bases, and 15 bases stayed unmatched. The CDR3 is made up of 15 amino acids. CDR3 sequence (DNA): TGCGCCAGCAACACTTTGCCAGGGGGCCTTGAAGGCTACACCTTC. Its translation is CASNTLPGGLEGYTF.

This chain connects TRBV4-3 to TRBJ1-2; unclear D gene. V lost 0 bases to trimming and J lost 4 bases, with 12 bases between them. The CDR3 consists of 15 residues. Per germline, CDR1 LGHNA and CDR2 YSLEER. The DNA of the CDR3 is TGCGCCAGCAGCCAAGAGAGGTCCGGCTCCTATGGCTACACCTTC. It codes for CASSQERSGSYGYTF.

The rearrangement joins TRBV19 to TRBJ1-2; possibly TRBD1 for D (5 bases). Trimming took off 5 bases at V and 4 bases at J, with 14 bases between the two ends. The CDR3 loop spans 14 amino acids. CDR1 is LNHDA and CDR2 is SQIVND in the germline V gene (reference sequence). CDR3 in DNA: TGTGCCAGTAGTGCCCGGGGGGTAGGCTATGGCTACACCTTC. It encodes CASSARGVGYGYTF.

This chain connects TRBV6-2 or TRBV6-3 to TRBJ2-7, with D uncertain. Trimming pared 6 bases from V and 5 bases from J, leaving 14 bases between. CDR3 length: 13 residues. The germline gives CDR1 MNHEY, CDR2 SVGEGT. CDR3 sequence reads: CASSALMGHEQYV. The CDR3 DNA reads TGTGCCAGCAGCGCCCTAATGGGCCACGAGCAGTACGTC.

The rearrangement joins TRBV10-3 to TRBJ2-3, with TRBD1 identical over 10 bases. In germline, CDR1 is ENHRY, CDR2 SYGVKD. This CDR3 has 15 residues. The J segment lost 2 bases and the V segment lost 6 bases, leaving 5 bases of the junction unmatched. CDR3 in amino acids: CAISRQGAYTDTQYF. The CDR3 bases are TGTGCCATCAGCCGACAGGGGGCTTACACAGATACGCAGTATTTT.

This clone was observed a single time. The chain combines TRBV3-1 (or the pseudogene TRBV3-2) with TRBJ2-1, with 7 nucleotides matching TRBD2. Trimming at V came to 4 bases and at J to 5 bases, leaving 5 bases not matched to a gene. Germline loops: CDR1 LGHDT, CDR2 YNNKEL (reference sequence). This CDR3 contains 14 residues. The CDR3 spells CASSRSGSHNEQFF. The CDR3 DNA reads as TGTGCCAGCAGCCGTAGCGGGTCGCACAATGAGCAGTTCTTC.

The chain joins TRBV10-3 to TRBJ1-6; no clear D gene. The CDR3 length is 16 residues. Deletions cut 3 bases from V and 11 bases from J, with 20 bases between. Germline CDR1 is ENHRY and CDR2 is SYGVKD. The DNA of the CDR3 is TGTGCCATCAGTGATTTTGACCTAAACTTAATGCCACCCCTCCACTTT. As protein: CAISDFDLNLMPPLHF.

This clone has a single count. The chain has TRBV6-2 or TRBV6-3 and TRBJ1-5; TRBD1 is a possible D gene (5 bases). V lost 2 bases and J 7 bases, leaving 12 bases between the germline ends. Germline assignment: CDR1 MNHEY and CDR2 SVGEGT. The CDR3 totals 14 residues. The CDR3 bases are TGTGCCAGCAGTTACACCCCAGGGTTCCAGCCCCAGCATTTT. Amino acids: CASSYTPGFQPQHF.

V usage is TRBV14 and J usage is TRBJ1-1; D may be TRBD1 (5 bases). From germline, CDR1 is SGHDN and CDR2 FVKESK. Trimming pared 3 bases from V and 0 bases from J, leaving 17 bases between. The CDR3 length is 17 residues. This CDR3 is CASSHPKPSGLNTEAFF. Here the CDR3 DNA reads TGTGCCAGCAGCCACCCCAAACCCTCAGGGCTGAACACTGAAGCTTTCTTT. Variable domain in full (rest from reference TRBV14 and TRBJ1-1): EAGVTQFPSHSVIEKGQTVTLRCDPISGHDNLYWYRRVMGKEIKFLLHFVKESKQDESGMPNNRFLAERTGGTYSTLKVQPAELEDSGVYFCASSHPKPSGLNTEAFFGQGTRLTVV.

V usage is TRBV7-3 and J usage is TRBJ2-1; 10 positions agree with TRBD2. The germline V gene has CDR1 SGHTA and CDR2 FQGTGA. The CDR3 runs to 14 residues. The V gene end was trimmed by 4 bases and the J gene end by 6 bases; junction bases not matched to a gene: 3. CDR3 sequence reads: CASSSSGGGNEQFF. Written as DNA, the CDR3 is TGTGCCAGCAGCTCCAGCGGGGGGGGCAATGAGCAGTTCTTC.

The CDR3 DNA sequence: TGTGCCAGCAGTTACGCGGGCTATAGCAATCAGCCCCAGCATTTT. Its protein product is CASSYAGYSNQPQHF. The chain employs TRBV6-2 or TRBV6-3 and TRBJ1-5; no reliable D call. V lost 2 bases to trimming and J lost 0 bases, with 8 bases between them. This CDR3 spans 15 amino acids. Germline V gives CDR1 MNHEY, CDR2 SVGEGT.

This clone has only a few counts. CDR3 region: CASSRAPGNTIYF. DNA of the CDR3: TGTGCCAGCAGTAGGGCCCCTGGAAACACCATATATTTT. V gene TRBV6-5 combines with J gene TRBJ1-3; D ambiguous. Looked up from germline, CDR1 is MNHEY and CDR2 is SVGAGI. CDR3 length: 13 amino acids. Deletions cut 5 bases from V and 2 bases from J, with 7 bases between.